A single sample gave rise to the 2 T cell receptor beta chains below, sequenced in a study of human T cells and chemical hapten exposure. TCRdb passed the RACE reads through MiXCR, listing each CDR3 protein once. The table has about 380,000 distinct CDR3 sequences, more than 4.5% seen once. Time point specified: patch test 1, 2 weeks after DPC sensitization. Treatment: therapeutic diphenylcyclopropenone sensitization with weekly scalp DPC. Specimen: whole blood, collected in connection with sensitization to the hapten diphenylcyclopropenone (DPC). These TCRs come from a woman in her forties or fifties with alopecia areata. Some clones in this sample may be carry-over from other donors' samples.

This clonotype has a count of ten or more. The chain recombines TRBV12-3 or TRBV12-4 with TRBJ2-7, with 8 positions matching TRBD2. CDR3 length: 13 residues. With V trimmed by 3 bases and J by 6 bases, 4 bases remained unmatched. In DNA form, the CDR3 reads TGTGCCAGCAGTTTCGGGACTAGGGGCGAGCAGTACTTC. This sequence encodes CASSFGTRGEQYF.

This clonotype came up many times. The chain has TRBV3-1 and TRBJ1-1; D uncertain. V was pared by 5 bases and J by 6 bases, with 13 bases between. This CDR3 has 13 amino acids. Germline V gene lookup returns CDR1 LGHDT and CDR2 YNNKEL (reference sequence). In DNA, the CDR3 is TGTGCCAGCAGCTTAAGCGGAGACCCTGAAGCTTTCTTT. This sequence encodes CASSLSGDPEAFF.